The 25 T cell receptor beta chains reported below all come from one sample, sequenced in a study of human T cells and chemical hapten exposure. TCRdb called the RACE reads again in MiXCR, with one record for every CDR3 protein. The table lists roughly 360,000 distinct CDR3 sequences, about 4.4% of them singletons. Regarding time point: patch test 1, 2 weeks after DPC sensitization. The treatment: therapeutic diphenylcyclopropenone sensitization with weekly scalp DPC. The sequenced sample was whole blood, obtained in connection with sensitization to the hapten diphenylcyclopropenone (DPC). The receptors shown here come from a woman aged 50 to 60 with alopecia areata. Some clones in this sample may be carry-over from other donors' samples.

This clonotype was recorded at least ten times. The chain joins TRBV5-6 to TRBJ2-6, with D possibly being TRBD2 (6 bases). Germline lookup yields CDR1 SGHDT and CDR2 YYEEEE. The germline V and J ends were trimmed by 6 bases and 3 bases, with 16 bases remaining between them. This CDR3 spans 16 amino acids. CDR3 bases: TGTGCCAGCACCCGCACTGGGGGGATTGGGGCCAACGTCCTGACTTTC. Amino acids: CASTRTGGIGANVLTF.

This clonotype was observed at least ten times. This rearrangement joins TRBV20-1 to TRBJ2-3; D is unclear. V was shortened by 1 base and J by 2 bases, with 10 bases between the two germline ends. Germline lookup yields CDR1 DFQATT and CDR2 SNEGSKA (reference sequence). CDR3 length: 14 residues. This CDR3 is CSARGNTNTDTQYF. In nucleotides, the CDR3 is TGCAGTGCTAGAGGAAACACGAACACAGATACGCAGTATTTT.

The CDR3 here is CASSLRWNEKLFF. The CDR3 DNA reads as TGTGCCAGCTCCTTACGGTGGAATGAAAAACTGTTTTTT. The chain combines TRBV2 with TRBJ1-4; D uncertain. Trimming took 8 bases from V and 5 from J, leaving 12 bases between them. CDR3 size: 13 residues. Germline CDR1 SNHLY, CDR2 FYNNEI.

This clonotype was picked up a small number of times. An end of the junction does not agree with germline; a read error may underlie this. CDR3 sequence reads: CASRLAGESYNEQFF. CDR3 DNA: TGTGCCAGCAGATTAGCGGGAGAGTCCTACAATGAGCAGTTCTTC. The chain is built from TRBV7-2 and TRBJ2-1; 9 positions agree with TRBD2. The CDR3 extends over 15 amino acids. Germline-derived CDR1 and CDR2 are SGHTA and FQGNSA.

The CDR3 coding sequence is TGTGCCAGCAGTTCCGGCGCCAACCACTTCAGGGGGCAGTACTTC. This encodes CASSSGANHFRGQYF. The chain has TRBV28 and TRBJ2-7; D is possibly TRBD1 (6 bases). V was pared by 4 bases and J by 9 bases, with 22 bases between. Germline V lookup: CDR1 MDHEN, CDR2 SYDVKM. This CDR3 is 15 amino acids long.

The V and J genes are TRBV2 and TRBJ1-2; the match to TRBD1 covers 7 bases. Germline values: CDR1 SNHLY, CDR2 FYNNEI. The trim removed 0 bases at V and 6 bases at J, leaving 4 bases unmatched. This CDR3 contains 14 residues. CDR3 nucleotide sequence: TGTGCCAGCAGTGAAGCCAGGCAGGGGGATGGCTACACCTTC. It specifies CASSEARQGDGYTF.

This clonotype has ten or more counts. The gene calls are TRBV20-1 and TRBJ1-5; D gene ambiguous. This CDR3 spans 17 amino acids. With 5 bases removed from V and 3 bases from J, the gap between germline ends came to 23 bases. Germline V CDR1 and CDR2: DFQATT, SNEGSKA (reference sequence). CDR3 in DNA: TGCAGTGCTGATAGACGGGGAGGAACTGGGTTCAATCAGCCCCAGCATTTT. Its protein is CSADRRGGTGFNQPQHF.

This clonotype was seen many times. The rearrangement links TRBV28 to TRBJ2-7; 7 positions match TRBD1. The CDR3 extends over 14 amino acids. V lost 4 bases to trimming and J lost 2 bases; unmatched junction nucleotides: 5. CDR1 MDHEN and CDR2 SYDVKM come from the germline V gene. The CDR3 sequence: CASSSSGQAYEQYF. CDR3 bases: TGTGCCAGCAGTTCCTCCGGACAGGCCTACGAGCAGTACTTC.

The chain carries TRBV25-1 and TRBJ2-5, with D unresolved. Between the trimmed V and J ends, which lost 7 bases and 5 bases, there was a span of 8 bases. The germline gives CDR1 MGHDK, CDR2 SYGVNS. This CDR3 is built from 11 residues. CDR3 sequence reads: CASTDGETQYF. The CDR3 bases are TGTGCCAGCACCGATGGGGAGACCCAGTACTTC.

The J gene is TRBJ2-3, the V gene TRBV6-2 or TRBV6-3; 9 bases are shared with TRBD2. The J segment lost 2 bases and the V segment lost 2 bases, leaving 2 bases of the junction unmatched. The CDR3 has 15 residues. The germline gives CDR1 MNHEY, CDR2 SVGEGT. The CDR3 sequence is CASSYERGATDTQYF. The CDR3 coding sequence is TGTGCCAGCAGTTACGAGCGGGGGGCCACAGATACGCAGTATTTT.

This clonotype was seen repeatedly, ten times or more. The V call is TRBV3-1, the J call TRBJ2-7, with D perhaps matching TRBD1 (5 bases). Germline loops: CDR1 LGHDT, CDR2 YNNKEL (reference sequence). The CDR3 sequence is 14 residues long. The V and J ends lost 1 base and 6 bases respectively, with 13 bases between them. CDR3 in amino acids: CASSQGVRAGEQYF. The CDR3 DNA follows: TGTGCCAGCAGCCAAGGTGTCAGGGCAGGCGAGCAGTACTTC.

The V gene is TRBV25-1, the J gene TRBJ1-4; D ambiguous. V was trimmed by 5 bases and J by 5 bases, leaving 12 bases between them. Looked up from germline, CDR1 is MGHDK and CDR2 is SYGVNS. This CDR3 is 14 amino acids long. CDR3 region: CASSLAVKNEKLFF. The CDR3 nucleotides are TGTGCCAGCAGTCTGGCGGTGAAAAATGAAAAACTGTTTTTT.

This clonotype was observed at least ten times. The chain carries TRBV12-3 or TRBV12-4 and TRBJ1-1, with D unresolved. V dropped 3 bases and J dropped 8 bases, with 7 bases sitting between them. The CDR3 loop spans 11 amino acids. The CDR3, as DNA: TGTGCCAGCAGTTTTGGGAGAGAAGCTTTCTTT. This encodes CASSFGREAFF.

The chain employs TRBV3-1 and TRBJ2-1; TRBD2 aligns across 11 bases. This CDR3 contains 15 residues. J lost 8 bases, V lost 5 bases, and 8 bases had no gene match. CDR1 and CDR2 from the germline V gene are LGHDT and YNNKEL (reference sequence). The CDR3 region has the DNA TGTGCCAGCAGCGCCACTAGCGGGAGTATTGATGAGCAGTTCTTC. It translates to CASSATSGSIDEQFF.

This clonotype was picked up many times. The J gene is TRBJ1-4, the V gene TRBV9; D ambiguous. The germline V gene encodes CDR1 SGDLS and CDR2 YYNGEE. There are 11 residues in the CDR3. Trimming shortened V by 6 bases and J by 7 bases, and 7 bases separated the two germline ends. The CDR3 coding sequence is TGTGCCAGCACGAACGGTGAAAAACTGTTTTTT. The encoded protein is CASTNGEKLFF.

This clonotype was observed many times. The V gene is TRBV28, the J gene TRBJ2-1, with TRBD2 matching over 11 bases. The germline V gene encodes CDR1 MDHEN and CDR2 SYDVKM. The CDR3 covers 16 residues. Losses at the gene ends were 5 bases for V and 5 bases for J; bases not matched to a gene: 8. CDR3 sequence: CASSVTTSGNNNEQFF. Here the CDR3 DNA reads TGTGCCAGCAGTGTAACGACTAGCGGGAACAACAATGAGCAGTTCTTC. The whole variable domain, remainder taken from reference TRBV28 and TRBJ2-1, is DVKVTQSSRYLVKRTGEKVFLECVQDMDHENMFWYRQDPGLGLRLIYFSYDVKMKEKGDIPEGYSVSREKKERFSLILESASTNQTSMYLCASSVTTSGNNNEQFFGPGTRLTVL.

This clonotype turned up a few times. CDR3 sequence (DNA): TGTGCCAGCAGTTCTGACAGGGGTGAAAAACTGTTTTTT. Its protein is CASSSDRGEKLFF. This chain links TRBV6-6 with TRBJ1-4; TRBD1 agrees at 8 bases. This CDR3 has 13 amino acids. J was trimmed by 7 bases and V by 4 bases; bases with no gene match: 2. The germline V gene has CDR1 MNHNY and CDR2 SVGAGI (reference sequence).

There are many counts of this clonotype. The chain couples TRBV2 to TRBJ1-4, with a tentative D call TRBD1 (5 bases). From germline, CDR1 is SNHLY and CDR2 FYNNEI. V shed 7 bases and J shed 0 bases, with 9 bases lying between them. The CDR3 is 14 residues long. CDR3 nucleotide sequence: TGTGCCAGCATTAGGGGCCCAACTAATGAAAAACTGTTTTTT. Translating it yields CASIRGPTNEKLFF. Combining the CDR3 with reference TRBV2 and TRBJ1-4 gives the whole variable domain EPEVTQTPSHQVTQMGQEVILRCVPISNHLYFYWYRQILGQKVEFLVSFYNNEISEKSEIFDDQFSVERPDGSNFTLKIRSTKLEDSAMYFCASIRGPTNEKLFFGSGTQLSVL.

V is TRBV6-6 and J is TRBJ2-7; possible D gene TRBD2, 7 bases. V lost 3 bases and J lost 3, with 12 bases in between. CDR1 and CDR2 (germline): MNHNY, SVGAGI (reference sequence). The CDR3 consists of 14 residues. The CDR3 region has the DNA TGTGCCAGCAGTTATGGGGGGGCCCTCTACGAGCAGTACTTC. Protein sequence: CASSYGGALYEQYF.

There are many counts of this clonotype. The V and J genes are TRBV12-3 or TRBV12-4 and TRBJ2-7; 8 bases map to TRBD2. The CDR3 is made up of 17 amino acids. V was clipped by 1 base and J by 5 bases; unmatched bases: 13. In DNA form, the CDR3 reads TGTGCCAGCAGTTTAGATTTAGCGGGAATACCGGGGGACGAGCAGTACTTC. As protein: CASSLDLAGIPGDEQYF.

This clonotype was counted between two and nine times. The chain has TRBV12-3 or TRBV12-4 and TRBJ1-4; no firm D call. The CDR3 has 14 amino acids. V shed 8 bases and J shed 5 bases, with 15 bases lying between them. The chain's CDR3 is CASRLGRANEKLFF. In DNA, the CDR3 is TGTGCCAGCCGATTAGGGAGGGCCAATGAAAAACTGTTTTTT.

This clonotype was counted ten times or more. DNA of the CDR3: TGTGCCAGCAGCCCCGGGACAGGGGGCGCGGGCACTGAAGCTTTCTTT. It codes for CASSPGTGGAGTEAFF. V and J are TRBV9 and TRBJ1-1, with 12 bases fitting TRBD1. Germline CDR1 SGDLS, CDR2 YYNGEE. With V trimmed by 4 bases and J by 4 bases, 8 bases remained unmatched. This CDR3 region has 16 residues.

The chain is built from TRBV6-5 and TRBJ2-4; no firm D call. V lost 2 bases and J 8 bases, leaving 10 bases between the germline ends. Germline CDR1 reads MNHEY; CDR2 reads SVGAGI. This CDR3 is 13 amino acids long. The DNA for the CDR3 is TGTGCCAGCAGTTACCCTGGGGAAGACATTCAGTACTTC. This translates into CASSYPGEDIQYF.

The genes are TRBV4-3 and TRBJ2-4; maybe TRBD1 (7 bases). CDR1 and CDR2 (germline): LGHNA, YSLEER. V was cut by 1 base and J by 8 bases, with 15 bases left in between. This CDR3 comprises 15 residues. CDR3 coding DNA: TGCGCCAGCAGCCAAGGCTCAGGGGGGTTGGACATTCAGTACTTC. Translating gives CASSQGSGGLDIQYF.

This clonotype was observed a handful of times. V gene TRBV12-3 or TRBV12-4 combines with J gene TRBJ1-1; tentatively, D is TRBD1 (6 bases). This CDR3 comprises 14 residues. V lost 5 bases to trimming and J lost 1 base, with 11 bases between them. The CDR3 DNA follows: TGTGCCAGCAGTCGGGACACGTGGAACACTGAAGCTTTCTTT. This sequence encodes CASSRDTWNTEAFF.